This T cell receptor (beta chain) is drawn from a study of cytomegalovirus exposure and HLA in healthy donors. Points on this clone: What it binds is unknown.

Germline V CDR1 and CDR2: MNHNY, SVGAGI (reference sequence). Trimming pared 2 bases from V and 4 bases from J, leaving 8 bases between. The CDR3 has 13 residues. General observations from the study: Listed as cytomegalovirus-associated were about 160 TCR beta chains. Specificity for CMV antigens was confirmed in vitro for three of the CMV-associated chains. The tendency of first-cohort TCR clusters to co-occur in the approximately 110 validation repertoires was the finding of a later analysis.

Produced via immunoSEQ multiplex PCR; TCRdb's table is partial and in-frame only. The table lists more than 95,000 clones, 75% to 90% of them singletons. The donors were part of the validation cohort, which consisted of under 150 subjects and was separate from the first cohort of several hundred subjects. The V call is TRBV6-6, the J call TRBJ1-2; unclear D gene. Source material: PBMCs. This sequence was found in a woman aged 18-29 years in good health and CMV-seronegative. CDR3 DNA sequence: TGTGCCAGCAGTTACGAGAGGAGCTATGGCTACACCTTC. It yields the protein CASSYERSYGYTF.